The next 4 T cell receptor beta chains were all read from a single sample in a study of cytotoxic CD8 clonotypes in ibrutinib-treated CLL. TCRdb's table, derived via immunoSEQ multiplex PCR, lists solely in-frame clones and lacks some. The sample records some 92,000 clones, approximately 80% being singletons. The input for sequencing was PBMCs, taken after 24 months of ibrutinib treatment. The receptor set was obtained from a human donor with chronic lymphocytic leukemia.

This rearrangement joins TRBV9 to TRBJ2-7, with 12 bases matching TRBD2. V was pared by 4 bases and J by 5 bases, with 10 bases of the junction left unmatched. Looked up from germline, CDR1 is SGDLS and CDR2 is YYNGEE. The CDR3 runs 16 residues. CDR3 sequence (DNA): TGTGCCAGCAGCCCCCGCGGGACTAGCGGGCAAAACGAGCAGTACTTC. Translating it yields CASSPRGTSGQNEQYF.

This clone was seen a single time. This chain connects TRBV28 to TRBJ2-1; 12 bases map to TRBD2. CDR1 MDHEN and CDR2 SYDVKM come from the germline V gene. After removal of 4 bases from V and 12 bases from J, the junction contained 10 bases not matched to a gene. CDR3 size: 15 residues. This CDR3 reads CASSSGLAGSPRQFF. In DNA, the CDR3 is TGTGCCAGCAGTTCGGGACTAGCGGGTTCCCCCCGGCAGTTCTTC.

The chain carries TRBV7-9 and TRBJ1-4; no clear D gene. The CDR3 is made up of 15 amino acids. Germline CDR1 reads SEHNR; CDR2 reads FQNEAQ (reference sequence). The germline V and J ends were trimmed by 0 bases and 11 bases, with 16 bases remaining between them. CDR3 residues: CASSLAALSSDKLFF. In nucleotides, the CDR3 is TGTGCCAGCAGCTTAGCGGCGCTCTCTTCCGATAAACTGTTTTTT. Based on the CDR3 plus reference TRBV7-9 and TRBJ1-4, the full variable domain is DTGVSQNPRHKITKRGQNVTFRCDPISEHNRLYWYRQTLGQGPEFLTYFQNEAQLEKSRLLSDRFSAERPKGSFSTLEIQRTEQGDSAMYLCASSLAALSSDKLFFGSGTQLSVL.

The V call is TRBV18, the J call TRBJ2-7; 7 bases line up with TRBD2. V was clipped by 2 bases and J by 3 bases; unmatched bases: 4. This CDR3 region has 14 residues. Germline loops: CDR1 KGHSH, CDR2 LQKENI. The CDR3 is CASSPGRVFYEQYF. The CDR3 DNA reads as TGTGCCAGCTCACCAGGGAGGGTATTCTACGAGCAGTACTTC.